These 32 T cell receptor beta chains share one sample of origin, sequenced in a study of shared clonotypes between healthy human individuals. In the naive CD8 group, cells lacked CD45RO and were positively selected for CCR7, so terminally differentiated effector memory CD45RA+ cells were left out. Profiling relied on immunoSEQ multiplex PCR, and the TCRdb table lists in-frame clones only, not all of them. The sample lists around 2,000,000 clones, 85% to 95% occurring once. Sequencing was carried out using naive CD8+ T cells from PBMCs. The source of these receptors is a young man in good health. Some clones in this sample may be carry-over from other donors' samples.

This clone has only one observation. The V gene is TRBV6-5, the J gene TRBJ1-2; D gene unclear. Trimming removed 7 bases from V and 0 bases from J, with 12 bases in between. CDR3 length equals 14 residues. Germline V gives CDR1 MNHEY, CDR2 SVGAGI. This CDR3 reads CASTTPQANYGYTF. The CDR3 coding sequence is TGTGCCAGCACCACCCCCCAAGCTAACTATGGCTACACCTTC.

This chain uses TRBV28 with TRBJ2-5, with D hard to call. This CDR3 contains 16 residues. Germline CDR1 and CDR2: MDHEN and SYDVKM. Trimming pared 2 bases from V and 1 base from J, leaving 14 bases between. The CDR3 region is CASSLALTDSQETQYF. In DNA form, the CDR3 reads TGTGCCAGCAGTTTAGCCCTGACGGATTCCCAAGAGACCCAGTACTTC. Filled out from reference TRBV28 and TRBJ2-5, the complete variable domain reads DVKVTQSSRYLVKRTGEKVFLECVQDMDHENMFWYRQDPGLGLRLIYFSYDVKMKEKGDIPEGYSVSREKKERFSLILESASTNQTSMYLCASSLALTDSQETQYFGPGTRLLVL.

The table lists this clone with a count of one. The CDR3 loop reads CASSLQSWGHPGTDTQYF. The CDR3 DNA reads as TGTGCCAGCTCACTCCAATCGTGGGGGCACCCAGGCACAGATACGCAGTATTTT. This sequence joins TRBV18 and TRBJ2-3; the D gene is possibly TRBD1 (6 bases). This CDR3 spans 18 amino acids. CDR1 is KGHSH, CDR2 LQKENI, per germline. The ends were cut back, 4 bases at V and 1 base at J, with 21 bases in the middle.

This rearrangement joins TRBV27 to TRBJ2-5, with 9 bases identical to TRBD1. Germline V gives CDR1 MNHEY, CDR2 SMNVEV (reference sequence). V was pared by 4 bases and J by 4 bases, with 4 bases of the junction left unmatched. This CDR3 comprises 14 residues. DNA for the CDR3: TGTGCCAGCAGTTCGGGACAGGGAGGAGAGACCCAGTACTTC. It is translated as CASSSGQGGETQYF.

The chain employs TRBV5-1 and TRBJ1-3; D is undetermined. The CDR3 consists of 17 residues. CDR1 and CDR2 from the germline V gene are SGHRS and YFSETQ. The V and J ends lost 4 bases and 2 bases respectively, with 19 bases between them. The CDR3 protein is CASSEDGPRKTGNTIYF. Here the CDR3 DNA reads TGCGCCAGCAGCGAGGACGGACCTCGGAAGACTGGAAACACCATATATTTT.

Only one count was recorded for this clone. Other DNA sequences in this specimen translate into the identical CDR3. The chain is built from TRBV13 and TRBJ2-7, with D tentatively TRBD1 (6 bases). Per the germline V gene, CDR1 is PRHDT and CDR2 is FYEKMQ (reference sequence). The CDR3 has 12 amino acids. Trimming took 0 bases from V and 7 from J, leaving 7 bases between them. The CDR3 nucleotides read TGTGCCAGCAGCTTAGGGAGGGGGGAGCAGTACTTC. This sequence encodes CASSLGRGEQYF.

This clone has a handful of counts. The chain carries TRBV27 and TRBJ1-1; no clear D gene. Between the trimmed V and J ends, which lost 7 bases and 6 bases, there was a span of 9 bases. This CDR3 has 11 residues. From germline, CDR1 is MNHEY and CDR2 SMNVEV (reference sequence). In nucleotides, the CDR3 is TGTGCCAGCATTGTCGGGGCTGAAGCTTTCTTT. Protein: CASIVGAEAFF.

Comments on this clone: The same CDR3 can be traced to other DNA sequences in this sample. V and J are TRBV5-1 and TRBJ2-1; TRBD2 might be the D (5 bases). CDR3 size: 11 residues. Germline V gene lookup returns CDR1 SGHRS and CDR2 YFSETQ. Trimming removed 4 bases at V and 7 bases at J, with 6 bases between. CDR3: CASSEGNEQFF. Written as DNA, the CDR3 is TGCGCCAGCAGCGAGGGTAATGAGCAGTTCTTC.

The V call is TRBV11-2, the J call TRBJ2-3; possible D gene TRBD2, 5 bases. Germline V gene data show CDR1 as SGHAT and CDR2 as FQNNGV. V dropped 3 bases and J dropped 4 bases, with 14 bases sitting between them. The CDR3 spans 15 residues. The CDR3 loop reads CASSFYARGSDTQYF. The CDR3 DNA sequence: TGTGCCAGCAGCTTCTATGCTAGAGGGTCAGATACGCAGTATTTT.

The chain employs TRBV6-5 and TRBJ1-2; D is perhaps TRBD1 (6 bases). CDR1 MNHEY and CDR2 SVGAGI come from the germline V gene. The CDR3 length is 15 residues. Trimming shortened V by 2 bases and J by 4 bases, and 14 bases separated the two germline ends. CDR3 sequence (DNA): TGTGCCAGCAGTTACCTTCCAACAGGGTTCTATGGCTACACCTTC. Its protein is CASSYLPTGFYGYTF.

The V gene is TRBV11-3, the J gene TRBJ2-1, with TRBD2 as a possible D gene (5 bases). The germline CDR1 and CDR2 sequences are SGHNT and YENEEA. The V end lost 5 bases, the J end lost 6 bases, and 20 bases lay between the germline ends. The CDR3 runs 16 residues. The CDR3 loop is CASSPHIMGEANEQFF. DNA of the CDR3: TGTGCCAGCAGCCCCCATATTATGGGAGAGGCCAATGAGCAGTTCTTC.

J is TRBJ2-3 and V is TRBV7-2; D gene uncertain. The CDR3 totals 13 residues. Trimming took off 5 bases at V and 0 bases at J, with 6 bases between the two ends. The germline gives CDR1 SGHTA, CDR2 FQGNSA. CDR3 amino acids: CASSPSSTDTQYF. In DNA form, the CDR3 reads TGTGCCAGCAGCCCGTCTAGCACAGATACGCAGTATTTT.

CDR3 nucleotides: TGTGCCAGCAGCTTAACCCTCAGAGGGAACTATGGCTACACCTTC. It yields the protein CASSLTLRGNYGYTF. This chain joins TRBV11-2 and TRBJ1-2; unclear D gene. Looked up from germline, CDR1 is SGHAT and CDR2 is FQNNGV. Trimming stripped 2 bases from V and 2 bases from J, with 12 bases between. This CDR3 comprises 15 residues.

V is TRBV4-2 and J is TRBJ2-7; 8 bases are a match to TRBD2. The CDR3 totals 21 residues. The V gene end was trimmed by 0 bases and the J gene end by 0 bases; junction bases not matched to a gene: 19. Germline loops: CDR1 LGHNA, CDR2 YNFKEQ. Written as DNA, the CDR3 is TGTGCCAGCAGCCAAGATCCCCTCTGGACGGGAGGGCTGGGGAGCTCCTACGAGCAGTACTTC. Encoded protein: CASSQDPLWTGGLGSSYEQYF.

V usage is TRBV28 and J usage is TRBJ2-7; D is possibly TRBD2 (5 bases). The CDR3 spans 13 residues. V dropped 5 bases and J dropped 5 bases, with 13 bases sitting between them. The germline V gene encodes CDR1 MDHEN and CDR2 SYDVKM. The CDR3 nucleotides are TGTGCCAGCAGTCGTCTCCTGAGGGACGAGCAGTACTTC. Its translation: CASSRLLRDEQYF. Supplemented by reference TRBV28 and TRBJ2-7, the full variable domain reads DVKVTQSSRYLVKRTGEKVFLECVQDMDHENMFWYRQDPGLGLRLIYFSYDVKMKEKGDIPEGYSVSREKKERFSLILESASTNQTSMYLCASSRLLRDEQYFGPGTRLTVT.

This chain links TRBV9 with TRBJ2-1; a weak D match, TRBD2 (6 bases). The CDR3 spans 14 residues. Germline CDR1 reads SGDLS; CDR2 reads YYNGEE. Trimming took off 0 bases at V and 6 bases at J, with 10 bases between the two ends. The CDR3 sequence is CASSVGGVSNEQFF. In DNA, the CDR3 is TGTGCCAGCAGCGTAGGCGGGGTTTCCAATGAGCAGTTCTTC.

This rearrangement joins TRBV11-2 to TRBJ2-2; TRBD1 matches at 7 bases. Trimming took 3 bases from V and 5 from J; bases not matched to a gene: 3. The CDR3 extends over 14 amino acids. The germline CDR1 and CDR2 sequences are SGHAT and FQNNGV. As DNA, the CDR3 is TGTGCCAGCAGCTTTGTGACAGGGACCGGGGAGCTGTTTTTT. Translation gives CASSFVTGTGELFF.

This rearrangement joins TRBV11-2 to TRBJ2-2; D is uncertain. The CDR3 is made up of 13 amino acids. Germline CDR1 and CDR2: SGHAT and FQNNGV. Trimming cost V 2 bases and J 5 bases, with 6 bases left between them. CDR3 DNA sequence: TGTGCCAGCAGCTTAAGTGTAACCGGGGAGCTGTTTTTT. This sequence encodes CASSLSVTGELFF. Using reference TRBV11-2 and TRBJ2-2 for the parts outside the CDR3, the full variable domain is EAGVAQSPRYKIIEKRQSVAFWCNPISGHATLYWYQQILGQGPKLLIQFQNNGVVDDSQLPKDRFSAERLKGVDSTLKIQPAKLEDSAVYLCASSLSVTGELFFGEGSRLTVL.

The V gene is TRBV9, the J gene TRBJ2-1; no reliable D call. CDR3 length: 13 residues. Germline CDR1 SGDLS, CDR2 YYNGEE. V lost 3 bases and J 4 bases, leaving 8 bases between the germline ends. The CDR3 here is CASSEWEYNEQFF. The CDR3 DNA sequence: TGTGCCAGCAGCGAGTGGGAATACAATGAGCAGTTCTTC. Drawing the rest from reference TRBV9 and TRBJ2-1, the complete variable domain is DSGVTQTPKHLITATGQRVTLRCSPRSGDLSVYWYQQSLDQGLQFLIQYYNGEERAKGNILERFSAQQFPDLHSELNLSSLELGDSALYFCASSEWEYNEQFFGPGTRLTVL.

The V and J genes are TRBV5-4 and TRBJ2-7; 11 positions match TRBD1. The CDR3 contains 15 residues. Losses at the gene ends were 4 bases for V and 4 bases for J; bases not matched to a gene: 7. Germline V gene lookup returns CDR1 SGHNT and CDR2 YYREEE (reference sequence). For the CDR3, the DNA is TGTGCCAGCAGCCCACCCGGGGACAGGGGGTACGAGCAGTACTTC. The encoded protein is CASSPPGDRGYEQYF.

This chain links TRBV14 with TRBJ2-7, with TRBD2 as a possible D gene (5 bases). The CDR3 is made up of 13 amino acids. V lost 0 bases and J 5 bases, leaving 8 bases between the germline ends. Germline V gene sequence: CDR1 SGHDN, CDR2 FVKESK. The CDR3 region is CASSQELANEQYF. As DNA, the CDR3 is TGTGCCAGCAGCCAAGAATTAGCGAACGAGCAGTACTTC. Looking up the rest from reference TRBV14 and TRBJ2-7 gives the full variable domain: EAGVTQFPSHSVIEKGQTVTLRCDPISGHDNLYWYRRVMGKEIKFLLHFVKESKQDESGMPNNRFLAERTGGTYSTLKVQPAELEDSGVYFCASSQELANEQYFGPGTRLTVT.

To note about this clone: Other DNA sequences of this sample code for an identical CDR3. This chain uses TRBV20-1 with TRBJ2-7; D unresolved. This CDR3 has 11 residues. Trimming pared 3 bases from V and 2 bases from J, leaving 5 bases between. The germline CDR1 and CDR2 sequences are DFQATT and SNEGSKA (reference sequence). The CDR3 coding sequence is TGCAGTGCTAGGAGTCCCTACGAGCAGTACTTC. Protein product: CSARSPYEQYF.

The chain couples TRBV9 to TRBJ2-7, with 7 nucleotides matching TRBD1. The germline gives CDR1 SGDLS, CDR2 YYNGEE. The CDR3 has 14 amino acids. V trimming: 4 bases; J trimming: 0 bases; junction bases outside the gene matches: 4. The DNA for the CDR3 is TGTGCCAGCAGCTCCGGACAGGACTCCTACGAGCAGTACTTC. It codes for CASSSGQDSYEQYF.

The V and J genes are TRBV15 and TRBJ2-7; 9 nucleotides agree with TRBD1. Trimming removed 1 base from V and 7 bases from J; junction bases left unmatched: 8. This CDR3 has 15 residues. Germline V gene sequence: CDR1 LNHNV, CDR2 YYDKDF (reference sequence). This chain's CDR3 is CATSRAGTGMWEQYF. In DNA, the CDR3 is TGTGCCACCAGCAGAGCCGGGACAGGGATGTGGGAGCAGTACTTC.

CDR3 DNA: TGCGCCAGCAGCTTGGACGGGCGCTCTGGAAACACCATATATTTT. Amino acids: CASSLDGRSGNTIYF. V usage is TRBV5-1 and J usage is TRBJ1-3; D unclear. The V end was cut by 0 bases, the J end by 0 bases, with 7 bases between. Germline assignment: CDR1 SGHRS and CDR2 YFSETQ. This CDR3 spans 15 amino acids.

This clone came up once. The rearrangement joins TRBV11-2 to TRBJ2-1; TRBD2 is a possible D gene (7 bases). The germline V gene encodes CDR1 SGHAT and CDR2 FQNNGV. The CDR3 loop spans 14 amino acids. Trimming left V 11 bases short and J 0 bases short, with 14 bases between. CDR3 sequence (DNA): TGTGCCCTAGGGGGGGAAAGCTCCTACAATGAGCAGTTCTTC. Protein sequence: CALGGESSYNEQFF.

The chain carries TRBV7-3 and TRBJ2-7; D may be TRBD1 (5 bases). CDR3 length: 15 amino acids. Germline V gene data show CDR1 as SGHTA and CDR2 as FQGTGA. Trimming took 2 bases from V and 1 from J, leaving 12 bases between them. In nucleotides, the CDR3 is TGTGCCAGCAGCTTAGGGGCAGGGCTTTCCTACGAGCAGTACTTC. It translates to CASSLGAGLSYEQYF.

This clone is a singleton in its sample. The chain joins TRBV4-1 to TRBJ2-2; the match to TRBD1 covers 8 bases. V lost 4 bases, J lost 3 bases, and 7 bases stayed unmatched. The CDR3 sequence is 16 residues long. Per germline, CDR1 MGHRA and CDR2 YSYEKL. The DNA for the CDR3 is TGCGCCAGCAGCCGGGCGACAGGGGAGGACACCGGGGAGCTGTTTTTT. It translates to CASSRATGEDTGELFF.

The chain uses TRBV7-8 and TRBJ2-1; D tentatively fits TRBD1 or TRBD2 (5 bases each). The CDR3 contains 15 residues. Germline loops: CDR1 SGHVS, CDR2 FQNEAQ. V lost 2 bases and J 5 bases, leaving 13 bases between the germline ends. The CDR3 sequence: CASSLLGRHNNEQFF. The CDR3 bases are TGTGCCAGCAGCTTACTGGGACGGCACAACAATGAGCAGTTCTTC.

The chain employs TRBV6-5 and TRBJ2-7, with 7 nucleotides matching TRBD1. From germline, CDR1 is MNHEY and CDR2 SVGAGI. The length of the CDR3 is 16 residues. V dropped 2 bases and J dropped 4; count of bases not matched to a gene: 11. The chain's CDR3 is CASSYDPGTVEYEQYF. The CDR3 coding sequence is TGTGCCAGCAGTTACGACCCCGGGACAGTAGAATACGAGCAGTACTTC.

The rearrangement uses TRBV7-9 and TRBJ2-7; no reliable D call. The CDR3 is 12 amino acids. V lost 3 bases, J lost 3 bases, and 6 bases lay in between. Germline CDR1 reads SEHNR; CDR2 reads FQNEAQ (reference sequence). For the CDR3, the DNA is TGTGCCAGCAGCTTTGTATACTACGAGCAGTACTTC. Translated, it gives CASSFVYYEQYF.

The chain joins TRBV19 to TRBJ2-7, with D possibly matching TRBD2 (5 bases). This CDR3 is 12 amino acids long. With 4 bases removed from V and 4 bases from J, the gap between germline ends came to 8 bases. Germline loops: CDR1 LNHDA, CDR2 SQIVND (reference sequence). CDR3 loop: CASSTREYEQYF. The CDR3 nucleotides are TGTGCCAGTAGTACGAGGGAGTACGAGCAGTACTTC.